The subject of this entry is one TCR beta chain. Its antigen is not known. Gene names and germline match the mouse. The read stops 1 residue short of the end of the CDR3; the missing end is completed from the germline J gene. Germline values: CDR1 SGHSA, CDR2 FRNQAP. The CDR3 is 13 amino acids. The V gene end was trimmed by 4 bases and the J gene end by 3 bases; junction bases not matched to a gene: 1. Libraries were prepared by immunoSEQ multiplex PCR; TCRdb keeps only in-frame clonotypes and omits some of them. The table includes some 47,000 clones, around 70% detected once. The sample comes from a study of tissue T cells after allogeneic stem cell transplantation. Overall study results and limits: Few T cell clones were shared across patients, but motif clusters showed tissue-specific shared signatures. Sampling depth was limited, and the cohort was small and clinically varied.

The clonotype originates from a pool of C57BL/6 mice in good health. The sequencing sample was made of sorted cells pooled from one or two spleens. The rearrangement joins TRBV16 to TRBJ2-7; 9 nucleotides agree with TRBD2. The CDR3 bases that were read are TGTGCAAGCAGCTCTGGGGGGGTCTATGAACAGTAC. It encodes CASSSGGVYEQY. The entire CDR3 protein is CASSSGGVYEQYF.